The sequence of this T cell receptor beta chain was determined in a study of cytomegalovirus exposure and HLA in healthy donors. As for the study in general: Of all 400 or so donors who were genotyped, roughly 81% belonged to the Caucasian-associated ancestry cluster.

Worth noting for this clone: Its antigen is as yet unknown.

CDR3 length equals 16 residues. V lost 0 bases to trimming and J lost 3 bases; unmatched junction nucleotides: 5. Looked up from germline, CDR1 is WSHSY and CDR2 is SAAADI. Primers included in the PCR were 60 Vbeta and 13 Jbeta primers. Original processing notes: A later analysis counted some 87 million unique TCR beta chains, about 11 million shared. Sequencing was performed with immunoSEQ multiplex PCR; in TCRdb, only in-frame clones are kept and a portion is missing. V and J calls and clone size are as listed in that table; D and trimming were resolved from the DNA. The data hold 110,000 to 150,000 clones, with about three quarters observed a single time. Findings and caveats of the study: Within the data, a cluster of highly shared sequence variants was likely a sequencing artifact. Overall, roughly 160 TCR beta chains were annotated as cytomegalovirus-associated.

This TCR was recovered from a male donor in good health and CMV-seronegative. The sequenced sample consisted of PBMCs. V is TRBV10-2 and J is TRBJ2-7, with 10 bases matching TRBD2. CDR3 sequence: CASSESSQRGGYEQYF. In DNA, the CDR3 is TGCGCCAGCAGTGAGTCTAGCCAGCGGGGGGGCTACGAGCAGTACTTC.